This T cell receptor (beta chain) came from a study of early T cells in non-severe SARS-CoV-2 infection. Looking at the study overall: Unsorted whole-blood RNA was sequenced in bulk, leaving chains unpaired. General observations from the study: Private and CD4 specificities were missed by VDJdb matching, which favored anti-spike CD8 responses.

On this clonotype: Antigen specificity is unknown. A read error is possible here, since a much larger clone lies one base away. This CDR3 fails to terminate in the conserved phenylalanine or tryptophan, so it likely reflects a read error.

The protocol attached unique molecular identifiers to individual cDNA molecules. Via MiXCR, TCRdb re-called the 5' RACE reads, giving one row per CDR3 protein. Seen here are about 26,000 distinct CDR3 sequences, 5.1% observed once, and the top ten hold less than 4%. V was pared by 5 bases and J by 4 bases, with 13 bases between. The CDR3 loop spans 14 amino acids. Germline CDR1 reads SGHTA; CDR2 reads FQGTGA. The V call is TRBV7-3, the J call TRBJ2-3, with TRBD2 as a possible D gene (6 bases). The receptor was isolated from an adult who was a healthcare worker with PCR-confirmed SARS-CoV-2 infection or an uninfected control (not recorded which). Source material: whole blood. The CDR3 region is CASSRDSRPDTQYI. CDR3 in DNA: TGTGCCAGCAGCAGGGACTCCCGGCCAGATACGCAGTATATT.